Listed below are T cell receptor beta chains from one sample, sequenced in a study of cytomegalovirus exposure and HLA in healthy donors. Data came from immunoSEQ multiplex PCR; TCRdb stores just in-frame clones and leaves some out. The table shows 100,000 to 150,000 clones, with 81% occurring only once. The specimen was PBMCs. The receptors stem from a man between 18 and 35 years old in good health and CMV-seronegative. Both conserved end residues are part of each CDR3. A D gene is named only where the DNA matches it firmly. Not every row has a clone size; where given, it reads once, few, many or a size class.

>TRBJ2-3|TRBV6-6|TRBD2|NA
CASSPRGGSDTQYF
TGTGCCAGCAGCCCGCGGGGGGGGTCGGATACGCAGTATTTT
>TRBJ1-3|TRBV7-2|TRBD1|NA
CASSSDRGNTIYF
TGTGCCAGCAGCTCGGACAGGGGAAACACCATATATTTT
>TRBJ1-4|TRBV6-5|NA|NA
CASKGSQGNEKLFF
TGTGCCAGCAAGGGGTCTCAGGGTAATGAAAAACTGTTTTTT
>TRBJ2-7|TRBV7-2|TRBD1|NA
CASSWAEDRGYEQYF
TGTGCCAGCAGCTGGGCGGAGGACAGGGGCTACGAGCAGTACTTC
>TRBJ2-2|TRBV5-6|NA|NA
CASSLAREGDIRELFF
TGTGCCAGCAGCTTGGCCAGAGAGGGGGATATCCGGGAGCTGTTTTTT
>TRBJ2-7|TRBV7-2|NA|NA
CASSLVRRGISYEQYF
TGTGCCAGCAGCTTAGTAAGGCGGGGAATCTCCTACGAGCAGTACTTC
>TRBJ1-5|TRBV6-4|TRBD1|NA
CASSDPARDSPRPNQPQHF
TGTGCCAGCAGTGACCCGGCGCGGGACAGCCCTCGTCCGAATCAGCCCCAGCATTTT
>TRBJ1-1|TRBV7-9|TRBD1|NA
CASSLGGQANTEAFF
TGTGCCAGCAGCTTGGGGGGACAGGCGAACACTGAAGCTTTCTTT
>TRBJ1-2|TRBV15|NA|NA
CATSRDSWGGFSGYTF
TGTGCCACCAGCAGAGATAGCTGGGGAGGGTTCTCTGGCTACACCTTC
>TRBJ2-3|TRBV27|NA|NA
CASSLLSEFTDTQYF
TGTGCCAGCAGTTTACTGAGCGAATTCACAGATACGCAGTATTTT
>TRBJ2-7|TRBV7-9|NA|NA
CASSDRGFGEQYF
TGTGCCAGCAGCGATCGGGGGTTCGGCGAGCAGTACTTC
>TRBJ2-7|TRBV11-3|TRBD1|NA
CASSRGQLSEQYF
TGTGCCAGCAGCCGGGGACAGCTTTCGGAGCAGTACTTC
>TRBJ1-4|TRBV7-8|NA|once
CASRTHHGLGEKLFF
TGTGCCAGCAGGACTCACCATGGGTTAGGTGAAAAACTGTTTTTT
>TRBJ1-6|TRBV5-1|TRBD1|once
CASSLDTGANSPLHF
TGCGCCAGCAGCTTGGATACAGGGGCGAATTCACCCCTCCACTTT
>TRBJ1-2|TRBV9|TRBD1|NA
CASGGTAIVYGYTF
TGTGCCAGCGGGGGGACAGCAATCGTCTATGGCTACACCTTC
>TRBJ2-7|TRBV4-3|NA|NA
CASSQDLGTAESYEQYF
TGCGCCAGCAGCCAAGATCTTGGGACTGCCGAGTCCTACGAGCAGTACTTC
>TRBJ1-2|TRBV6-5|TRBD1|NA
CASSYVRGRSYGYTF
TGTGCCAGCAGCTACGTCAGGGGGCGATCCTATGGCTACACCTTC
>TRBJ2-2|TRBV27|TRBD1|NA
CASSHLNPTGTGELFF
TGTGCCAGCAGCCACCTAAACCCGACAGGGACCGGGGAGCTGTTTTTT
>TRBJ2-7|TRBV7-2|TRBD2|NA
CASSPGSGGGGEQYF
TGTGCCAGCAGCCCCGGCAGTGGCGGGGGGGGAGAGCAGTACTTC
>TRBJ2-1|TRBV9|TRBD1|NA
CASSVGDRGNEQFF
TGTGCCAGCAGCGTAGGGGACAGGGGCAATGAGCAGTTCTTC